This TCR beta chain was sequenced in a study of Ad26.COV2.S vaccination and SARS-CoV-2 variants. This table comes from immunoSEQ multiplex PCR, and its TCRdb copy is limited to in-frame clones, with some not included. The table shows a few hundred thousand clones, with about 80% occurring only once. Treatment meaning: around 19 received Ad26.COV2.S at low or high dose, single or two shots; roughly five received placebo; per-sample allocation not given. Repertoires come from day 63 after the first vaccine or placebo injection. This CDR3 region has 13 residues. The V gene's germline CDR1 is SNHLY and CDR2 FYNNEI. Trimming took 4 bases from V and 5 from J, leaving 8 bases between them.

V is TRBV2 and J is TRBJ2-2, with D uncertain. The sequenced sample was peripheral blood, obtained in a trial of Ad26.COV2.S vaccine versus placebo. The receptor was isolated from a person between 18 and 60 years old who received the Ad26.COV2.S COVID-19 vaccine or a placebo. Here the CDR3 reads CASSGLSTGELFF. The CDR3 nucleotides are TGTGCCAGCAGTGGTCTGTCGACCGGGGAGCTGTTTTTT.